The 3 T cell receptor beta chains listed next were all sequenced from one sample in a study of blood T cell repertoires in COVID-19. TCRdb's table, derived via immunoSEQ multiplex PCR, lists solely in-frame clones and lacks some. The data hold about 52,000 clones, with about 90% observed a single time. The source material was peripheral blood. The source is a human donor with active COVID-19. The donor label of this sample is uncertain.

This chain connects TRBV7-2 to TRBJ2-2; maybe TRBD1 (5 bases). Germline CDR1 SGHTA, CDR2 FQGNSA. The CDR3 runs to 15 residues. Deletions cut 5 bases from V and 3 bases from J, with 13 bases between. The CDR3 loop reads CASSAQGLDTGELFF. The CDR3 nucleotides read TGTGCCAGCAGCGCGCAGGGTTTGGACACCGGGGAGCTGTTTTTT.

For the CDR3, the DNA is TGTGCCAGCAGCCAAGACCTAACTACAGGAGATACGCAGTATTTT. Translation: CASSQDLTTGDTQYF. The V gene is TRBV4-2, the J gene TRBJ2-3; D is perhaps TRBD1 (5 bases). V lost 0 bases to trimming and J lost 5 bases, with 12 bases between them. The CDR3 totals 15 residues. Germline CDR1 is LGHNA and CDR2 is YNFKEQ.

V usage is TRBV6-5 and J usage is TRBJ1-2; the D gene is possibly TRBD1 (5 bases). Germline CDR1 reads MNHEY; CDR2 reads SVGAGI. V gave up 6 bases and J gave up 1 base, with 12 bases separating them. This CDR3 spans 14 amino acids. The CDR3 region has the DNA TGTGCCAGCAGGCGACAGACTTATAACTATGGCTACACCTTC. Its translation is CASRRQTYNYGYTF.